Below are 25 T cell receptor beta chains sequenced from a single sample in a study of blood T cell repertoires in COVID-19. Libraries were prepared by immunoSEQ multiplex PCR; TCRdb keeps only in-frame clonotypes and omits some of them. The sample includes some 37,000 clones, just over 90% seen only once; the top ten take 4.8%. The sample consisted of peripheral blood. The source of these receptors is a human donor in a cohort sampled during active COVID-19.

The chain employs TRBV19 and TRBJ2-3; TRBD1 matches at 11 bases. This CDR3 has 15 amino acids. V lost 5 bases, J lost 3 bases, and 4 bases stayed unmatched. The germline V gene encodes CDR1 LNHDA and CDR2 SQIVND (reference sequence). CDR3 sequence reads: CASSVGQGATDTQYF. The CDR3 nucleotides are TGTGCCAGTAGTGTTGGACAGGGGGCTACAGATACGCAGTATTTT.

The chain couples TRBV9 to TRBJ2-3, with 13 bases aligning to TRBD2. V lost 3 bases to trimming and J lost 9 bases; unmatched junction nucleotides: 7. The CDR3 contains 15 residues. Per germline, CDR1 SGDLS and CDR2 YYNGEE. CDR3 sequence (DNA): TGTGCCAGCAGCGGGCGGACTAGCGGGAGAGGGACGCAGTATTTT. This encodes CASSGRTSGRGTQYF.

The gene calls are TRBV3-1 (or the pseudogene TRBV3-2) and TRBJ2-1; possible D gene TRBD1, 7 bases. This CDR3 has 15 amino acids. V was pared by 0 bases and J by 5 bases, with 11 bases between. Germline CDR1 reads LGHDT; CDR2 reads YNNKEL (reference sequence). The CDR3 here is CASSQDAGQNNEQFF. In DNA, the CDR3 is TGTGCCAGCAGCCAAGATGCGGGACAGAACAATGAGCAGTTCTTC.

The chain joins TRBV10-2 to TRBJ2-2; the D gene is possibly TRBD1 (6 bases). Trimming cost V 6 bases and J 0 bases, with 14 bases left between them. The germline V gene has CDR1 WSHSY and CDR2 SAAADI. CDR3 size: 16 residues. This chain's CDR3 is CASRDRDTANTGELFF. In DNA form, the CDR3 reads TGCGCCAGCAGGGACCGGGACACAGCGAACACCGGGGAGCTGTTTTTT.

The rearrangement joins TRBV6-6 to TRBJ2-1; 7 bases are shared with TRBD2. The CDR3 runs 12 residues. V lost 8 bases to trimming and J lost 4 bases; unmatched junction nucleotides: 2. Germline V gene lookup returns CDR1 MNHNY and CDR2 SVGAGI (reference sequence). CDR3 residues: CASGRGYNEQFF. The CDR3 DNA reads as TGTGCCAGCGGGAGGGGATACAATGAGCAGTTCTTC.

This clone has more than one count but fewer than ten. The chain couples TRBV12-5 to TRBJ2-5, with D uncertain. The germline V gene has CDR1 LGHNT and CDR2 FRNRAP. The CDR3 has 15 amino acids. Trimming took 5 bases from V and 7 from J, leaving 20 bases between them. For the CDR3, the DNA is TGTGCTAGTGGTCTACCTTCGCCTGATCCGGGGACCCAGTACTTC. Encoded protein: CASGLPSPDPGTQYF.

The chain links TRBV7-9 to TRBJ1-2; 9 positions agree with TRBD1. V lost 5 bases to trimming and J lost 6 bases; unmatched junction nucleotides: 16. CDR3 size: 17 residues. Germline CDR1 reads SEHNR; CDR2 reads FQNEAQ (reference sequence). CDR3 in amino acids: CASSKHALHRGQDGYTF. The CDR3 coding sequence is TGTGCCAGCAGCAAACATGCCCTTCACAGGGGGCAGGATGGCTACACCTTC.

This chain uses TRBV5-1 with TRBJ2-7, with 10 positions matching TRBD1. J was trimmed by 6 bases and V by 3 bases; bases with no gene match: 9. The CDR3 has 15 amino acids. Germline values: CDR1 SGHRS, CDR2 YFSETQ. As DNA, the CDR3 is TGCGCCAGCAGCTACACGGGGGACAGGGGACGCGAGCAGTACTTC. It encodes CASSYTGDRGREQYF.

The chain uses TRBV24-1 and TRBJ2-6; D may be TRBD1 (5 bases). Trimming pared 3 bases from V and 2 bases from J, leaving 7 bases between. The CDR3 is 15 residues long. CDR1 and CDR2 (germline): KGHDR, SFDVKD. This chain's CDR3 is CATSDPGPGANVLTF. CDR3 DNA sequence: TGTGCCACCAGTGATCCAGGGCCTGGGGCCAACGTCCTGACTTTC.

The rearrangement joins TRBV5-1 to TRBJ2-5; 10 nucleotides align to TRBD2. This CDR3 comprises 16 residues. V shed 0 bases, J shed 4 bases, and the junction held 6 bases outside the gene matches. Looked up from germline, CDR1 is SGHRS and CDR2 is YFSETQ. The CDR3 protein is CASSLEGLAAGETQYF. CDR3 nucleotides: TGCGCCAGCAGCTTGGAAGGACTAGCGGCAGGAGAGACCCAGTACTTC.

The chain joins TRBV5-4 to TRBJ2-7; 9 bases match TRBD1. Germline CDR1 SGHNT, CDR2 YYREEE (reference sequence). With V trimmed by 4 bases and J by 3 bases, 5 bases remained unmatched. The CDR3 is 14 amino acids. CDR3 DNA sequence: TGTGCCAGCAGCGTGGACAGGGGCAACTACGAGCAGTACTTC. This codes for CASSVDRGNYEQYF.

This chain connects TRBV7-3 to TRBJ2-3; TRBD2 matches 10 bases. V was pared by 5 bases and J by 6 bases, with 8 bases of the junction left unmatched. Germline CDR1 reads SGHTA; CDR2 reads FQGTGA. The CDR3 extends over 15 amino acids. The CDR3 nucleotides read TGTGCCAGCAGCGCCCAAGCGGGAGGGCCGGATACGCAGTATTTT. This translates into CASSAQAGGPDTQYF. Based on the CDR3 plus reference TRBV7-3 and TRBJ2-3, the full variable domain is GAGVSQTPSNKVTEKGKYVELRCDPISGHTALYWYRQSLGQGPEFLIYFQGTGAADDSGLPNDRFFAVRPEGSVSTLKIQRTERGDSAVYLCASSAQAGGPDTQYFGPGTRLTVL.

The chain links TRBV11-3 to TRBJ2-2; 15 bases fit TRBD2. CDR3 length: 16 residues. The ends lost 5 bases at V and 6 bases at J; junction bases unmatched: 4. In germline, CDR1 is SGHNT, CDR2 YENEEA. This CDR3 reads CASSTGLAGGSGELFF. CDR3 sequence (DNA): TGTGCCAGCAGCACCGGACTAGCGGGAGGGTCCGGGGAGCTGTTTTTT.

This rearrangement joins TRBV23-1 to TRBJ1-4; D perhaps matches TRBD1 (5 bases). TRBV23-1 falls under the ORF class, with uncertain function. V was pared by 8 bases and J by 0 bases, with 19 bases between. The CDR3 extends over 17 amino acids. For the CDR3, the DNA is TGCGCCAGCCCCTCAAGGGTCAGGGCTACAACTAATGAAAAACTGTTTTTT. Protein: CASPSRVRATTNEKLFF.

This clone was recorded only once. The chain recombines TRBV2 with TRBJ1-5; tentative D call: TRBD1 (5 bases). CDR1 and CDR2 (germline): SNHLY, FYNNEI. V was cut by 8 bases and J by 0 bases, with 17 bases left in between. The CDR3 totals 16 residues. The CDR3 bases are TGTGCCAGCGGCCAAGGGGCAGGGTATAGCAATCAGCCCCAGCATTTT. Residues: CASGQGAGYSNQPQHF. Together with reference TRBV2 and TRBJ1-5, the CDR3 gives the full variable domain: EPEVTQTPSHQVTQMGQEVILRCVPISNHLYFYWYRQILGQKVEFLVSFYNNEISEKSEIFDDQFSVERPDGSNFTLKIRSTKLEDSAMYFCASGQGAGYSNQPQHFGDGTRLSIL.

This clone has only a few counts. The chain uses TRBV27 and TRBJ2-1, with TRBD2 matching 11 bases. The CDR3 has 15 amino acids. Trimming took 5 bases from V and 8 from J; bases not matched to a gene: 8. Germline V gives CDR1 MNHEY, CDR2 SMNVEV (reference sequence). CDR3 nucleotide sequence: TGTGCCAGCAGTATAACTAGCGGGAGAGTGGATGAGCAGTTCTTC. Its protein is CASSITSGRVDEQFF.

This sequence joins TRBV3-1 (or the pseudogene TRBV3-2) and TRBJ2-2; D might be TRBD1 (6 bases). This CDR3 has 18 amino acids. Deletions cut 4 bases from V and 1 base from J, with 19 bases between. Germline-derived CDR1 and CDR2 are LGHDT and YNNKEL (reference sequence). CDR3 nucleotides: TGTGCCAGCAGCCGGACAGCACAGCCCAGCGGGAACACCGGGGAGCTGTTTTTT. Translated, it gives CASSRTAQPSGNTGELFF.

The chain links TRBV10-1 to TRBJ1-1, with 10 nucleotides matching TRBD1. The germline V gene encodes CDR1 WNHNN and CDR2 SYGVQD (reference sequence). V shed 7 bases, J shed 0 bases, and the junction held 5 bases outside the gene matches. The CDR3 has 15 amino acids. The CDR3 sequence: CASIRTGGMNTEAFF. The DNA for the CDR3 is TGCGCCAGCATTAGGACAGGGGGAATGAACACTGAAGCTTTCTTT.

The DNA of the CDR3 is TGTGCCAGCAGCTTAGTTAGCGGGAGGACCCACAATGAGCAGTTCTTC. This translates into CASSLVSGRTHNEQFF. The chain links TRBV7-8 to TRBJ2-1; TRBD2 aligns across 10 bases. The germline CDR1 and CDR2 sequences are SGHVS and FQNEAQ. This CDR3 is built from 16 residues. The V and J ends lost 1 base and 5 bases, in that order; junction bases with no gene match: 5. The complete variable domain, with remaining parts taken from reference TRBV7-8 and TRBJ2-1, reads GAGVSQSPRYKVAKRGQDVALRCDPISGHVSLFWYQQALGQGPEFLTYFQNEAQLDKSGLPSDRFFAERPEGSVSTLKIQRTQQEDSAVYLCASSLVSGRTHNEQFFGPGTRLTVL.

V is TRBV10-3 and J is TRBJ2-7; D is possibly TRBD2 (5 bases). CDR1 and CDR2 (germline): ENHRY, SYGVKD. This CDR3 contains 16 residues. With 4 bases removed from V and 7 bases from J, the gap between germline ends came to 23 bases. The CDR3 bases are TGTGCCATCAGTGGAAGTACTAGTGGCGATCTACGGGAGCAGTACTTC. Its translation is CAISGSTSGDLREQYF.

The chain is built from TRBV18 and TRBJ2-5; 7 nucleotides match TRBD1. Looked up from germline, CDR1 is KGHSH and CDR2 is LQKENI. The CDR3 totals 14 residues. V shed 2 bases, J shed 4 bases, and the junction held 4 bases outside the gene matches. CDR3 region: CASSPGRGRETQYF. As DNA, the CDR3 is TGTGCCAGCTCACCAGGCAGGGGGAGAGAGACCCAGTACTTC.

This clone was picked up one time. V gene TRBV24-1 combines with J gene TRBJ1-5, with D hard to call. Per the germline V gene, CDR1 is KGHDR and CDR2 is SFDVKD. Between the trimmed V and J ends, which lost 3 bases and 3 bases, there was a span of 14 bases. The length of the CDR3 is 16 residues. Here the CDR3 DNA reads TGTGCCACCAGTGATACGTCGGCAGGCAACAATCAGCCCCAGCATTTT. Its translation: CATSDTSAGNNQPQHF.

The rearrangement links TRBV5-1 to TRBJ1-1, with D maybe TRBD1 (6 bases). The length of the CDR3 is 14 residues. From germline, CDR1 is SGHRS and CDR2 YFSETQ. V lost 6 bases and J 2 bases, leaving 14 bases between the germline ends. In DNA, the CDR3 is TGCGCCAGCACTTTCGGGACATTAAACACTGAAGCTTTCTTT. The encoded protein is CASTFGTLNTEAFF.

The genes are TRBV6-5 and TRBJ2-7; 8 nucleotides match TRBD1. Unmatched junction bases numbered 2, after V lost 2 bases and J lost 2 bases. Germline CDR1 and CDR2: MNHEY and SVGAGI. This CDR3 is built from 14 residues. CDR3 nucleotides: TGTGCCAGCAGTTACACAGGGGGGCCCTACGAGCAGTACTTC. Translated: CASSYTGGPYEQYF.

This chain joins TRBV24-1 and TRBJ2-3; 10 bases are shared with TRBD2. Trimming took 4 bases from V and 8 from J; bases not matched to a gene: 8. This CDR3 has 15 amino acids. Germline V gives CDR1 KGHDR, CDR2 SFDVKD. CDR3 sequence (DNA): TGTGCCACCAGTGACCCTAGCGGGAGAGGGGTTACGCAGTATTTT. Residues: CATSDPSGRGVTQYF.